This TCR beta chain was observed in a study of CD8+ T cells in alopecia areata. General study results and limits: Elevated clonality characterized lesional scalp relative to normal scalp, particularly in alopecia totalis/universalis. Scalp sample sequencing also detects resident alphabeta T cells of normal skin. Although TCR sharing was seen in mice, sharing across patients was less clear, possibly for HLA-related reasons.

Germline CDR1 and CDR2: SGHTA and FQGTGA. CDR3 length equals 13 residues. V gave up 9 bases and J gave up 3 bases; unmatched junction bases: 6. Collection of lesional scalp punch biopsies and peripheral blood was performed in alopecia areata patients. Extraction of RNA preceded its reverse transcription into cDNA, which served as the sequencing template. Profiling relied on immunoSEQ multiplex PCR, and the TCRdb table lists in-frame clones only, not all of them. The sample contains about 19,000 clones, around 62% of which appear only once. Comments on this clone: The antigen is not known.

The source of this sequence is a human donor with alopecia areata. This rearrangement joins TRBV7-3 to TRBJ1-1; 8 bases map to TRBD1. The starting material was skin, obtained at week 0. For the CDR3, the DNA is TGTGCCAGTAAAAAACAGGGGGACACTGAAGCTTTCTTT. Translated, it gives CASKKQGDTEAFF.